The 30 T cell receptor beta chains below all came from one sample that was sequenced in a study of T cells in Graves' hyperthyroidism and ophthalmopathy. Researchers amplified the TCR beta CDR3 regions from RNA transcripts. Initially, a first-round RT-PCR of the TCR CDR3 employed the HTBI primer set. TCRdb re-called the multiplex PCR reads through MiXCR, storing one row per CDR3 protein. This repertoire shows around 530,000 distinct CDR3 sequences, 15% to 20% found once; its top ten account for approximately 15%. The sequencing sample was made of blood. The origin of the receptors is a woman in her late teens or twenties with Graves' ophthalmopathy.

This clonotype occurred many times. V and J are TRBV13 and TRBJ2-2; 8 positions match TRBD1. CDR1 and CDR2 (germline): PRHDT, FYEKMQ (reference sequence). J gave up 7 bases and V 3 bases, and 7 bases lay outside the gene matches. The CDR3 spans 15 residues. CDR3 sequence reads: CASSFRTGQNGELFF. CDR3 coding DNA: TGTGCCAGCAGCTTCCGGACAGGGCAGAACGGGGAGCTGTTTTTT.

Concerning this clonotype itself: At one boundary the junction diverges from the germline segment, which might be a read error. The genes are TRBV12-3 or TRBV12-4 and TRBJ2-1; D call uncertain. CDR3 size: 19 residues. DNA of the CDR3: TGTGCCAGCAGAGGTTTAGTAGGTTACACCCCCCGGTTCTACAATGAGCAATTCTTC. It specifies CASRGLVGYTPRFYNEQFF.

The chain links TRBV7-6 to TRBJ2-3; D uncertain. Germline-derived CDR1 and CDR2 are SGHVS and FNYEAQ. The CDR3 extends over 13 amino acids. V was shortened by 5 bases and J by 4 bases, with 10 bases between the two germline ends. The CDR3 DNA is TGTGCCAGCAGCCCTGACACGTCAGATACGCAGTATTTT. Translating gives CASSPDTSDTQYF.

The V and J genes are TRBV2 and TRBJ1-1; 8 nucleotides align to TRBD1. Losses at the gene ends were 7 bases for V and 4 bases for J; bases not matched to a gene: 5. Germline CDR1 is SNHLY and CDR2 is FYNNEI. CDR3 length: 13 residues. The chain's CDR3 is CASIVRGPTEAFF. The DNA of the CDR3 is TGTGCCAGCATAGTCAGGGGGCCCACTGAAGCTTTCTTT.

V and J are TRBV3-1 and TRBJ1-5; 8 bases line up with TRBD1. Germline CDR1 reads LGHDT; CDR2 reads YNNKEL (reference sequence). V gave up 4 bases and J gave up 4 bases; unmatched junction bases: 6. CDR3 size: 15 residues. CDR3 protein: CASSLDRTGNQPQHF. Written as DNA, the CDR3 is TGTGCCAGCAGCCTTGACCGGACAGGGAATCAGCCCCAGCATTTT.

The rearrangement links TRBV20-1 to TRBJ1-6; weak D call: TRBD1 (6 bases). CDR1 is DFQATT and CDR2 is SNEGSKA in the germline V gene (reference sequence). The CDR3 consists of 15 residues. Trimming left V 1 base short and J 8 bases short, with 15 bases between. The CDR3 sequence is CSARGPQGSYSPLHF. Here the CDR3 DNA reads TGCAGTGCTAGAGGGCCACAGGGTAGTTATTCACCCCTCCACTTT.

The table lists this clonotype with many counts. This chain links TRBV5-1 with TRBJ2-1; 12 bases agree with TRBD2. CDR3 size: 15 residues. Germline-derived CDR1 and CDR2 are SGHRS and YFSETQ. V was pared by 6 bases and J by 8 bases, with 9 bases of the junction left unmatched. The DNA for the CDR3 is TGCGCCAGCATCAATCTAACTAGCGGGAGGCATGAGCAGTTCTTC. Protein product: CASINLTSGRHEQFF.

In its sample, this clonotype was seen a few times. The chain uses TRBV9 and TRBJ1-4, with TRBD1 matching over 10 bases. CDR1 is SGDLS, CDR2 YYNGEE, per germline. The CDR3 has 15 amino acids. Losses at the gene ends were 3 bases for V and 7 bases for J; bases not matched to a gene: 6. The CDR3 here is CASSASGTGVEKLFF. The CDR3 DNA is TGTGCCAGCAGCGCCTCCGGGACAGGGGTTGAAAAACTGTTTTTT.

CDR3 residues: CSAPAGGENQPQHF. DNA of the CDR3: TGCAGTGCCCCGGCAGGGGGCGAGAATCAGCCCCAGCATTTT. The rearrangement uses TRBV20-1 and TRBJ1-5; 8 bases align to TRBD1. The CDR3 consists of 14 residues. With V trimmed by 6 bases and J by 4 bases, 8 bases remained unmatched. Germline CDR1 and CDR2: DFQATT and SNEGSKA (reference sequence).

This clonotype was seen at least ten times. This sequence joins TRBV5-1 and TRBJ1-2, with a weak D call TRBD1 (6 bases). The germline V gene has CDR1 SGHRS and CDR2 YFSETQ. Trimming took off 0 bases at V and 6 bases at J, with 9 bases between the two ends. The CDR3 totals 13 residues. The CDR3: CASSLVGGHGYTF. CDR3 sequence (DNA): TGCGCCAGCAGCTTGGTCGGGGGGCATGGCTACACCTTC.

The V call is TRBV20-1, the J call TRBJ2-7; TRBD1 matches at 9 bases. The end of the DNA fits TRBJ2-1 better, so the J call may be wrong. The germline gives CDR1 DFQATT, CDR2 SNEGSKA (reference sequence). The CDR3 is made up of 16 amino acids. CDR3: CSARGQGTRGSYEQFF. The CDR3 DNA follows: TGCAGTGCTAGGGGACAGGGAACAAGAGGCTCCTACGAGCAGTTCTTC.

The rearrangement uses TRBV11-2 and TRBJ2-1, with D unresolved. The CDR3 totals 13 residues. Trimming removed 7 bases at V and 8 bases at J, with 15 bases between. Germline CDR1 reads SGHAT; CDR2 reads FQNNGV. CDR3 nucleotide sequence: TGTGCCAGCACTTTTTATGCCGGGCATGAGCAGTTCTTC. Protein product: CASTFYAGHEQFF.

Many counts were recorded for this clonotype. The chain has TRBV20-1 and TRBJ2-7; D remains unclear. This CDR3 spans 9 amino acids. Germline-derived CDR1 and CDR2 are DFQATT and SNEGSKA (reference sequence). Trimming shortened V by 3 bases and J by 6 bases, and 3 bases separated the two germline ends. CDR3 DNA: TGCAGTGCTAGCCTCGAGCAGTACTTC. Its translation: CSASLEQYF.

There are a few counts of this clonotype. V is TRBV19 and J is TRBJ2-7; 11 nucleotides line up with TRBD1. The CDR3 contains 16 residues. V gave up 3 bases and J gave up 4 bases; unmatched junction bases: 8. CDR1 LNHDA and CDR2 SQIVND come from the germline V gene (reference sequence). The CDR3 here is CASSMGGQGGCYEQYF. DNA for the CDR3: TGTGCCAGTAGTATGGGGGGACAGGGGGGGTGTTACGAGCAGTACTTC.

This clonotype was detected many times. The rearrangement links TRBV20-1 to TRBJ2-1; 10 bases match TRBD2. CDR1 and CDR2 (germline): DFQATT, SNEGSKA (reference sequence). There are 14 residues in the CDR3. J was trimmed by 4 bases and V by 6 bases; bases with no gene match: 6. The CDR3 reads CSAGLAENYNEQFF. As DNA, the CDR3 is TGCAGTGCCGGACTAGCGGAAAATTACAATGAGCAGTTCTTC.

This clonotype was seen repeatedly, ten times or more. The chain is built from TRBV6-5 and TRBJ2-1, with D possibly being TRBD1 or TRBD2 (6 bases each). V lost 2 bases and J 5 bases, leaving 22 bases between the germline ends. The CDR3 is 18 residues long. Germline-derived CDR1 and CDR2 are MNHEY and SVGAGI. CDR3 DNA: TGTGCCAGCAGTTACGGATTCGGGGGCTGGAGGAGGAACAATGAGCAGTTCTTC. Translated: CASSYGFGGWRRNNEQFF.

The chain combines TRBV6-4 with TRBJ2-5, with 11 nucleotides matching TRBD1. From germline, CDR1 is MRHNA and CDR2 SNTAGT. With V trimmed by 3 bases and J by 4 bases, 1 base remained unmatched. The CDR3 has 14 amino acids. The CDR3 DNA follows: TGTGCCAGCAGTGAAGGACAGGGGGCAGAGACCCAGTACTTC. It specifies CASSEGQGAETQYF.

This clonotype has a count of ten or more. The chain combines TRBV18 with TRBJ2-1; the D gene is possibly TRBD2 (6 bases). The CDR3 covers 14 residues. Trimming removed 1 base at V and 2 bases at J, with 6 bases between. Germline V gene lookup returns CDR1 KGHSH and CDR2 LQKENI. The CDR3 DNA reads as TGTGCCAGCTCACCACGGGGGGCCTACAATGAGCAGTTCTTC. Residues: CASSPRGAYNEQFF.

This clonotype was found a few times. The rearrangement uses TRBV5-1 and TRBJ2-3; a possible D gene is TRBD1 (6 bases). Germline V CDR1 and CDR2: SGHRS, YFSETQ. Trimming took off 3 bases at V and 3 bases at J, with 14 bases between the two ends. The CDR3 totals 15 residues. The CDR3 protein is CASSSPAQGTDTQYF. Here the CDR3 DNA reads TGCGCCAGCAGCTCTCCAGCCCAGGGGACAGATACGCAGTATTTT.

This clonotype was seen at least ten times. The rearrangement links TRBV12-3 or TRBV12-4 to TRBJ1-1; 7 bases fit TRBD1. The CDR3 covers 13 residues. V was pared by 7 bases and J by 5 bases, with 7 bases of the junction left unmatched. CDR3 bases: TGTGCCAGCACCCAGGGGGGGGCGACTGAAGCTTTCTTT. Its protein product is CASTQGGATEAFF.

This chain joins TRBV7-9 and TRBJ2-3, with D perhaps TRBD2 (5 bases). CDR3 length: 15 residues. The V end lost 5 bases, the J end lost 2 bases, and 14 bases lay between the germline ends. In germline, CDR1 is SEHNR, CDR2 FQNEAQ (reference sequence). CDR3 coding DNA: TGTGCCAGCAGCCCCCCGACTACCCTCACAGATACGCAGTATTTT. It codes for CASSPPTTLTDTQYF.

This clonotype has ten or more counts. This rearrangement joins TRBV7-2 to TRBJ2-5; D gene uncertain. CDR3 length: 13 amino acids. V dropped 1 base and J dropped 5 bases, with 8 bases sitting between them. Germline V gene sequence: CDR1 SGHTA, CDR2 FQGNSA. The DNA for the CDR3 is TGTGCCAGCAGCTTAGTTTTCGGGGAGACCCAGTACTTC. This encodes CASSLVFGETQYF.

There are a few counts of this clonotype. J is TRBJ2-4 and V is TRBV7-9; no reliable D call. Germline-derived CDR1 and CDR2 are SEHNR and FQNEAQ (reference sequence). This CDR3 has 12 residues. Trimming removed 3 bases from V and 5 bases from J, with 5 bases in between. The chain's CDR3 is CASSLTQNIQYF. The CDR3 DNA sequence: TGTGCCAGCAGCTTGACTCAAAACATTCAGTACTTC.

This clonotype was recorded at least ten times. The chain is built from TRBV6-1 and TRBJ1-2; 8 bases fit TRBD1. V dropped 5 bases and J dropped 7; count of bases not matched to a gene: 9. Germline V gene lookup returns CDR1 MNHNS and CDR2 SASEGT. The CDR3 consists of 14 residues. The CDR3 sequence: CASSRLQGEGGYTF. In DNA, the CDR3 is TGTGCCAGCAGTCGACTACAGGGGGAGGGTGGCTACACCTTC.

This clonotype was found a few times. The chain is built from TRBV18 and TRBJ1-1, with D maybe TRBD1 (5 bases). Trimming stripped 5 bases from V and 4 bases from J, with 11 bases between. The CDR3 has 13 amino acids. Germline CDR1 KGHSH, CDR2 LQKENI. The CDR3 region is CASSVGAGTEAFF. For the CDR3, the DNA is TGTGCCAGCTCAGTCGGGGCCGGCACTGAAGCTTTCTTT.

This clonotype came up a few times. The genes are TRBV5-4 and TRBJ2-5; possibly TRBD2 for D (5 bases). CDR3 length equals 15 residues. CDR1 and CDR2 (germline): SGHNT, YYREEE (reference sequence). The V end was cut by 1 base, the J end by 5 bases, with 15 bases between. CDR3 in DNA: TGTGCCAGCAGCTTGAGTTTCGGACTGACGGAGACCCAGTACTTC. It is translated as CASSLSFGLTETQYF. The full variable domain, rest sourced from reference TRBV5-4 and TRBJ2-5, is ETGVTQSPTHLIKTRGQQVTLRCSSQSGHNTVSWYQQALGQGPQFIFQYYREEENGRGNFPPRFSGLQFPNYSSELNVNALELDDSALYLCASSLSFGLTETQYFGPGTRLLVL.

This clonotype has a count of ten or more. The V call is TRBV11-2, the J call TRBJ1-4, with D uncertain. The length of the CDR3 is 14 residues. The V gene's germline CDR1 is SGHAT and CDR2 FQNNGV. V was clipped by 5 bases and J by 5 bases, with 12 bases between them. CDR3 sequence: CASSPPVFNEKLFF. In DNA form, the CDR3 reads TGTGCCAGCAGCCCGCCAGTGTTCAATGAAAAACTGTTTTTT. Full variable domain (outside the CDR3, taken from reference TRBV11-2 and TRBJ1-4): EAGVAQSPRYKIIEKRQSVAFWCNPISGHATLYWYQQILGQGPKLLIQFQNNGVVDDSQLPKDRFSAERLKGVDSTLKIQPAKLEDSAVYLCASSPPVFNEKLFFGSGTQLSVL.

This clonotype was counted between two and nine times. The V call is TRBV5-1, the J call TRBJ1-1; 11 bases fit TRBD1. The CDR3 length is 17 residues. The germline gives CDR1 SGHRS, CDR2 YFSETQ. V shed 4 bases and J 1 base; nucleotides not matched to a gene: 9. CDR3 in DNA: TGCGCCAGCAGCGCCCGGACAGGGGGCTTTTCGAACACTGAAGCTTTCTTT. Translating gives CASSARTGGFSNTEAFF.

This clonotype has just a few counts. This chain joins TRBV28 and TRBJ2-1, with a possible D match to TRBD1 (5 bases). The CDR3 contains 14 residues. Germline V gene sequence: CDR1 MDHEN, CDR2 SYDVKM. Trimming cost V 8 bases and J 0 bases, with 11 bases left between them. The CDR3 DNA sequence: TGTGCCAGCGACGCACAGGTCTCCTACAATGAGCAGTTCTTC. It yields the protein CASDAQVSYNEQFF.

This clonotype was seen ten or more times. The chain is built from TRBV3-1 and TRBJ1-1, with TRBD1 identical over 7 bases. Per germline, CDR1 LGHDT and CDR2 YNNKEL (reference sequence). The CDR3 is 12 amino acids. V shed 1 base, J shed 11 bases, and the junction held 4 bases outside the gene matches. In nucleotides, the CDR3 is TGTGCCAGCAGCCAAGGAAGGACAGGCGCTTTCTTT. Translated: CASSQGRTGAFF.